The 20 T cell receptor beta chains given below trace back to one sample, sequenced in a study of blood T cell repertoires in COVID-19. Assay: immunoSEQ multiplex PCR; the TCRdb copy retains only in-frame clones and omits some. The table has 150,000 to 200,000 clones, 80% to 90% seen once; the top ten hold about 8.2%. Sequences were obtained from peripheral blood. Source of these receptors: a man in his sixties with acute or convalescent COVID-19.

J is TRBJ1-6 and V is TRBV27; D gene ambiguous. The ends were cut back, 8 bases at V and 8 bases at J, with 13 bases in the middle. This CDR3 is built from 13 residues. Germline CDR1 and CDR2: MNHEY and SMNVEV (reference sequence). CDR3 residues: CASGQGMDSPLHF. The CDR3 region has the DNA TGTGCCAGCGGGCAAGGTATGGATTCACCCCTCCACTTT.

This chain connects TRBV23-1 to TRBJ2-1; possibly TRBD2 for D (5 bases). TRBV23-1 is designated an ORF whose function remains uncertain. This CDR3 has 17 residues. V was pared by 6 bases and J by 7 bases, with 25 bases between. This CDR3 reads CASRRLKAARRGNEQFF. The CDR3 DNA follows: TGCGCCAGCAGGAGGTTAAAAGCGGCAAGGAGAGGTAATGAGCAGTTCTTC.

The CDR3 spells CSVVAGSGAGELFF. Here the CDR3 DNA reads TGCAGCGTTGTTGCGGGGAGTGGGGCCGGGGAGCTGTTTTTT. The chain carries TRBV29-1 and TRBJ2-2; D perhaps matches TRBD2 (6 bases). The length of the CDR3 is 14 residues. CDR1 and CDR2 from the germline V gene are SQVTM and ANQGSEA. V shed 4 bases and J shed 6 bases, with 15 bases lying between them.

The chain has TRBV27 and TRBJ2-7; D possibly corresponds to TRBD1 (5 bases). This CDR3 has 14 residues. V lost 4 bases and J lost 1, with 11 bases in between. Germline V gives CDR1 MNHEY, CDR2 SMNVEV (reference sequence). The CDR3 nucleotides read TGTGCCAGCAGTTCGAGACAGTCATCCTACGAGCAGTACTTC. This gives the protein CASSSRQSSYEQYF.

About this clone itself: At the DNA level, this CDR3 is encoded by other sequences in the same sample as well. The rearrangement joins TRBV5-1 to TRBJ2-3; 14 bases agree with TRBD2. There are 17 residues in the CDR3. Germline V CDR1 and CDR2: SGHRS, YFSETQ. Trimming cost V 1 base and J 1 base; bases outside gene matches: 2. CDR3 sequence (DNA): TGCGCCAGCAGCTTGCTGGGACTAGCGGGGGGCACAGATACGCAGTATTTT. Amino acids: CASSLLGLAGGTDTQYF.

The chain uses TRBV6-5 and TRBJ1-2; D may be TRBD1 (5 bases). In germline, CDR1 is MNHEY, CDR2 SVGAGI. Trimming pared 4 bases from V and 7 bases from J, leaving 13 bases between. This CDR3 is 13 amino acids long. CDR3 amino acids: CASSSSGGFGYTF. The CDR3 bases are TGTGCCAGCAGTTCCTCCGGGGGGTTTGGCTACACCTTC.

The chain couples TRBV21-1 to TRBJ2-6; TRBD2, the table's D call, was not compared with the DNA. TRBV21-1 counts as a pseudogene. This CDR3 comprises 16 residues. CDR3 in amino acids: CAKYLRGPKQSNVLTF. For the CDR3, the DNA is TGTGCCAAATACCTGCGCGGTCCCAAACAATCCAACGTCCTGACTTTC.

The chain combines TRBV7-9 with TRBJ2-5; the match to TRBD1 covers 8 bases. V was clipped by 5 bases and J by 4 bases; unmatched bases: 3. This CDR3 is built from 13 residues. Looked up from germline, CDR1 is SEHNR and CDR2 is FQNEAQ (reference sequence). The CDR3, as DNA: TGTGCCAGCAGCCTGACAGGGGCAGAGACCCAGTACTTC. It translates to CASSLTGAETQYF.

This sequence joins TRBV7-2 and TRBJ2-3; 7 positions agree with TRBD2. V gave up 5 bases and J gave up 8 bases; unmatched junction bases: 16. The CDR3 consists of 16 residues. The germline V gene has CDR1 SGHTA and CDR2 FQGNSA. The CDR3 reads CASSPHGRAASSTQYF. Written as DNA, the CDR3 is TGTGCCAGCAGCCCTCATGGGAGGGCCGCCTCATCTACGCAGTATTTT.

The rearrangement joins TRBV6-1 to TRBJ2-1; 7 bases are shared with TRBD2. The CDR3 is 15 amino acids. The V gene's germline CDR1 is MNHNS and CDR2 SASEGT. The V segment lost 2 bases and the J segment 8 bases; nucleotides outside the gene matches: 9. CDR3 residues: CASSENTASGYEQFF. The CDR3 DNA is TGTGCCAGCAGTGAAAATACGGCTAGCGGATATGAGCAGTTCTTC.

J is TRBJ2-2 and V is TRBV5-4; TRBD2 aligns across 12 bases. Germline CDR1 and CDR2: SGHNT and YYREEE (reference sequence). The ends lost 0 bases at V and 0 bases at J; junction bases unmatched: 6. The CDR3 is made up of 19 amino acids. For the CDR3, the DNA is TGTGCCAGCAGCTTGGCCCTCCTAGCGGGAGGGTCGAACACCGGGGAGCTGTTTTTT. The encoded protein is CASSLALLAGGSNTGELFF.

The rearrangement joins TRBV9 to TRBJ2-2; 13 nucleotides line up with TRBD2. The junction had 6 bases not matched to a gene; V was cut back by 4 bases and J by 3 bases. The CDR3 consists of 17 residues. CDR1 is SGDLS and CDR2 is YYNGEE in the germline V gene. The CDR3 DNA reads TGTGCCAGCAGCCCAGGGACTAGCGGGACCTACACCGGGGAGCTGTTTTTT. Protein: CASSPGTSGTYTGELFF.

This clone was recorded once. The V and J genes are TRBV19 and TRBJ2-5; D is undetermined. In germline, CDR1 is LNHDA, CDR2 SQIVND (reference sequence). The CDR3 spans 13 residues. Deletions cut 3 bases from V and 2 bases from J, with 7 bases between. CDR3 coding DNA: TGTGCCAGTAGTATCGGCGGACAAGAGACCCAGTACTTC. It codes for CASSIGGQETQYF.

The chain combines TRBV20-1 with TRBJ1-2; possible D gene TRBD1, 6 bases. V lost 3 bases, J lost 4 bases, and 12 bases lay in between. The CDR3 is 13 residues long. From germline, CDR1 is DFQATT and CDR2 SNEGSKA (reference sequence). CDR3 coding DNA: TGCAGTGCTAGTAACAGGGAGGGCTATGGCTACACCTTC. Amino acids: CSASNREGYGYTF.

This CDR3 is CASSPSEPSCYNEQFF. In nucleotides, the CDR3 is TGTGCCAGCAGCCCGAGTGAACCCTCATGCTACAATGAGCAGTTCTTC. The chain carries TRBV14 and TRBJ2-1; no clear D. Trimming left V 4 bases short and J 3 bases short, with 16 bases between. The germline CDR1 and CDR2 sequences are SGHDN and FVKESK. CDR3 length: 16 residues.

The rearrangement links TRBV4-1 to TRBJ2-2; possible D gene TRBD1, 5 bases. The CDR3 runs to 16 residues. Germline CDR1 MGHRA, CDR2 YSYEKL. Trimming left V 0 bases short and J 6 bases short, with 14 bases between. The CDR3 loop is CASSQEPIGVAGELFF. The CDR3 DNA follows: TGCGCCAGCAGCCAAGAGCCGATAGGGGTTGCCGGGGAGCTGTTTTTT.

V is TRBV24-1 and J is TRBJ2-3; possible D gene TRBD2, 6 bases. Between the trimmed V and J ends, which lost 7 bases and 0 bases, there was a span of 10 bases. The CDR3 covers 14 residues. CDR1 and CDR2 (germline): KGHDR, SFDVKD. In DNA form, the CDR3 reads TGTGCCACCAGCGGTCGGGGGAGCACAGATACGCAGTATTTT. Translation: CATSGRGSTDTQYF.

The genes are TRBV11-3 and TRBJ2-1; perhaps TRBD1 as D (5 bases). The CDR3 spans 14 residues. V gave up 0 bases and J gave up 9 bases, with 12 bases separating them. Looked up from germline, CDR1 is SGHNT and CDR2 is YENEEA. The CDR3 region is CASSLDWQGGEQFF. The CDR3, as DNA: TGTGCCAGCAGCTTAGATTGGCAGGGTGGTGAGCAGTTCTTC.

Written as DNA, the CDR3 is TGTGCCAGCAGTCGAGAAGGGGCAGGGTGGGCTGAAGCTTTCTTT. Translating gives CASSREGAGWAEAFF. This chain connects TRBV2 to TRBJ1-1, with D possibly being TRBD1 (5 bases). The CDR3 has 15 residues. Trimming took off 5 bases at V and 6 bases at J, with 19 bases between the two ends. Looked up from germline, CDR1 is SNHLY and CDR2 is FYNNEI.

The V call is TRBV2, the J call TRBJ1-5, with 9 positions matching TRBD1. After removal of 6 bases from V and 5 bases from J, the junction contained 5 bases not matched to a gene. The CDR3 length is 14 residues. The germline V gene has CDR1 SNHLY and CDR2 FYNNEI. CDR3 coding DNA: TGTGCCAGCAGCGGCGGGACAGGGTATCAGCCCCAGCATTTT. Its protein product is CASSGGTGYQPQHF.